This T cell receptor beta chain was sequenced in a study of cytomegalovirus exposure and HLA in healthy donors listed by TCRdb under 2017. Describing the broader study: According to an earlier analysis of 550 to 700 of the donors, roughly 180 million T cells yielded roughly 110 million unique TCR beta sequences and approximately 280 Gb of sequence data. In a later genetic analysis, genome-wide SNP genotypes for about three fifths of the roughly 670 donors were used, and that subset was treated as a discovery cohort. An earlier analysis of approximately 500 of the donors applied high-throughput TCR beta sequencing to assess whether each TCR beta V gene segment acted as functional or pseudogenic. The study combined high-throughput TCR immunosequencing, statistical association of individual TCRs with disease status, and machine learning to predict cytomegalovirus infection status. Among the approximately 400 genotyped donors, around 81% belonged to the genetic ancestry cluster associated with self-reported Caucasian donors. Donor age, sex, ethnicity and CMV serostatus were compiled alongside the repertoire data. Because of strong linkage in the cohort, a few DR-DQ haplotypes were treated as single units for association and clustering. A later analysis re-examined previously published TCR beta repertoires from just over 650 donors and added high-resolution HLA genotyping to investigate patterns of TCR occurrence. All discovery cohort repertoires had been generated on a single sequencing platform. In the later analysis, no new phenotypic data were used to find candidate immune exposures; instead, reliance was placed on TCR beta sequences and their occurrence across donors. The study profiled the T cell repertoires of under 700 subjects by immunosequencing and related them to cytomegalovirus serostatus. Roughly 300 gigabases of sequencing data and roughly 90 million unique TCR sequences were included in an early release covering 500 to 750 HLA-typed donors. Across approximately 400 genotyped donors of the cohort, an average of about 240,000 unique TCR beta nucleotide sequences per donor were sequenced, and around 20% of those sequences were non-productive. The study aimed to test whether signatures of past pathogen exposure could be identified by cataloging public T cell receptors. HLA typing included class I and class II loci at four-digit resolution. Typing coverage differed by locus: A, B, C, DRB1 and DQB1 were typed in roughly 620-630 donors, DQA1 in about 510, DPA1 in around 610, and DPB1 in around 440. Along with the approximately 700-subject first cohort, a separate validation cohort of over a hundred different subjects was used. The full study reports these points: A later genetic analysis associated a missense DCLRE1C variant with V-gene and J-gene trimming of TCR beta chains, and an independent cohort replicated the association. Most TCR sequences were observed very rarely across donors, whereas some public TCRs were present in many individuals. Linkage disequilibrium might explain the correlated functional status among segregating V segments, but an unknown experimental factor could not be excluded. According to a later genetic analysis, donors in an Asian-associated ancestry cluster had fewer N-insertions in productive TCRs than the approximately 630-donor mean. In a later analysis, HLA-associated TCR beta chains were found to be more clonally expanded and to have lower generation probabilities than equally common non-associated chains. A further reported finding was that TCR beta sequences accurately predicted the HLA-A and HLA-B alleles for most subjects in the first cohort. When HLA alleles, especially DR and DQ, strongly co-occurred, attributing TCR associations to individual alleles was difficult. In this cohort, only TCR beta chains were sequenced, and detectable features were limited by the absence of alpha or paired-chain data. In a later analysis, 16,951 TCR beta sequences were associated with specific HLA alleles at a false discovery rate of 0.05. The only immune exposure information available for the cohort was CMV serostatus. HLA typing was unavailable for some donors at each locus, so association tests used only the typed subset. The classifier was reported to diagnose cytomegalovirus status with high specificity and sensitivity in both the original cohort and the validation cohort. A later analysis found that most CMV-associated TCR beta chains appeared HLA-restricted, with HLA associations seemingly driven largely by CMV exposure. The presence/absence analyses assumed that sequencing depth was roughly uniform across donors, and that assumption may not be true. In a later analysis, the rate of TCR association differed among HLA loci, with DRB1 alleles having the most associated TCRs and HLA-C alleles having the fewest. Some IMGT-functional V segments, including TRBV6-2 and TRBV6-3, could not be distinguished by the 87-base-pair reads and were therefore excluded. The sequencing pipeline was judged likely to have produced a cluster of highly shared sequence variants as a technical artifact. Some 15 rarely observed V segments, including chromosome 9 orphons, were excluded from the earlier analysis of approximately 600 of the donors because counts were too low. A few of the identified cytomegalovirus-associated TCR beta chains were confirmed in vitro to be specific for cytomegalovirus antigens. The study gave a list of 150 to 200 TCR beta chains associated with cytomegalovirus. According to the authors, the approach could potentially be generalized to other disease states and immunological phenotypes. A later analysis reported that several top co-occurrence clusters appeared linked to parvovirus B19, influenza, CMV and Epstein-Barr virus. An earlier analysis of roughly 570 of the donors showed that most TCR beta V segments appeared in productive rearrangements either about 90% or about 30% of the time, which broadly matched IMGT annotations.

Libraries were prepared through the immunoSEQ multiplex PCR assay. The multiplex PCR relied on a mix of 60 forward primers for TCR Vbeta segments and 13 reverse primers for TCR Jbeta segments. The CDR3 region of rearranged TCR beta genes was amplified from genomic DNA by a multiplex PCR assay. The amplified TCR beta libraries were sequenced on the Illumina HiSeq System as 87-base-pair reads. Per the original workflow: In a later analysis, 80 million or so unique TCR beta chains were counted across the roughly 670 repertoires, and approximately 9.9 million of these chains were shared by at least two donors. To remove PCR and sequencing errors, raw reads were error-corrected and collapsed into unique sequences using a nearest-neighbor algorithm that merged closely related sequences. Alignment of CDR3 sequences to IMGT reference sequences was used to assign V, D and J gene segments. For a sequence to be retained, a match of at least six nucleotides was required to both a V gene segment and a J gene segment. A rearrangement counted as productive if the CDR3 had no stop codons and remained in frame with V and J, and every other rearrangement counted as non-productive. Following IMGT convention, CDR3 was defined as the stretch from the second conserved V-encoded cysteine up to the conserved J-encoded phenylalanine. The earlier analysis of a few hundred of the donors excluded sequences that lacked an unambiguous match to a single V gene segment. In an earlier analysis of approximately 500 of the donors, a V segment was called functional when productive rearrangements were above 56.7%, and segregating when the standard deviation between donors exceeded 5%. A statistical classification framework was built for diagnosing cytomegalovirus status from the catalog of TCR beta chain sequences. In a later analysis, V and J genes were assigned by comparing TCR nucleotide sequences against IMGT/GENE-DB human TR gene sequences. Using the TCRdist pipeline, a later analysis assigned CDR3 sequences along with most-parsimonious VDJ recombination scenarios. In a later analysis, every TCR beta chain was defined by the combination of its CDR3 amino acid sequence and its V-gene family, and reads without a unique V-gene family were dropped. In a later analysis, nearly 600 highly shared, low-generation-probability nucleotide sequences were removed to address suspected cross-contamination and a sequencing artifact. For each public chain, a later analysis derived a clonal expansion index from normalized ranks of inferred template counts within each repertoire. Generation probabilities in a later analysis came from a VDJ recombination model fitted to out-of-frame rearrangements, and those results were checked against IGoR. Hypergeometric tests were used in a later analysis to score TCR-TCR, TCR-HLA and TCR-CMV co-occurrence, with a repertoire-size bias correction applied to the TCR pairs. False discovery rates were estimated in a later analysis by permuting HLA or CMV assignments 20 times. In a later analysis, co-occurring TCRs were grouped with DBSCAN, and TCRdist sequence similarity was added when clustering was performed within HLA-allele-positive subsets. For co-occurrence clustering, repertoires with fewer than 30,000 or more than 120,000 public chains were excluded, along with four to six repertoires with anomalous nucleotide sharing. The table comes from immuneACCESS by way of TCRdb, which keeps in-frame sequences with V and J called. Part of the clones is missing from these tables; in studies checked, under half for an unresolved V gene and the rest for unknown reasons. Clone size and the V and J calls come from that table; the DNA yielded D and trimming. This sample's records show about 200,000 clones. Around 1.1% of the sample is in the top ten clones.

From V the trimming removes 7 bases and from J it removes 7 bases, while the gene matches leave 1 base of the junction unaccounted for. CDR1 and CDR2 are read off the germline V gene as SQVTM and ANQGSEA. From the cysteine up to the phenylalanine, the CDR3 has a length of 11 residues. Of all the DNA, just the CDR3 is kept, 33 bases in frame from base 1. Comments on this clone: This clone's antigen is unknown.

The cohort consisted of 666 healthy bone marrow donors. Cohort members were all nominally healthy when sampled, although unrecorded immune exposures were likely present. The donor tested CMV seropositive and was one of the 289 seropositive cohort members. Each donor provided a peripheral blood sample, and peripheral blood mononuclear cells were used for TCR beta sequencing. Genomic DNA was extracted from the blood cell samples with the Qiagen DNeasy Blood Extraction Kit. The sequenced material came from PBMCs. The rearrangement joined TRBV29-1 to TRBJ2-1, with TRBD1 matching 10 junction bases. The clonotype comes from a girl between 2 and 10 years old in good health and CMV-seropositive. The DNA reads TGCAGCGCGGGACAGGGGAATGAGCAGTTCTTC. The encoded protein is CSAGQGNEQFF.